This TCR beta chain was obtained from a study of cytomegalovirus exposure and HLA in healthy donors. In germline, CDR1 is SGHAT, CDR2 FQNNGV. J lost 3 bases, V lost 0 bases, and 7 bases had no gene match. The CDR3 is 18 amino acids. The PCR ran on 60 Vbeta and 13 Jbeta primers. Profiled with immunoSEQ multiplex PCR; TCRdb holds only in-frame clones, not every one. Recorded for this sample: 200,000 to 250,000 clones. Findings of the study overall: Immune exposure was documented only through CMV serostatus.

In regard to this clone: Its antigen is currently unknown.

The origin of this receptor is a woman in her twenties or thirties in good health and CMV-seropositive. J is TRBJ2-1 and V is TRBV11-2, with TRBD2 identical over 11 bases. Sequenced material: PBMCs. CDR3 in amino acids: CASSLDWSSGGHYNEQFF. The CDR3 DNA sequence: TGTGCCAGCAGCTTAGATTGGTCTAGCGGGGGGCACTACAATGAGCAGTTCTTC. Full variable domain (remainder filled in from reference TRBV11-2 and TRBJ2-1): EAGVAQSPRYKIIEKRQSVAFWCNPISGHATLYWYQQILGQGPKLLIQFQNNGVVDDSQLPKDRFSAERLKGVDSTLKIQPAKLEDSAVYLCASSLDWSSGGHYNEQFFGPGTRLTVL.